This is a list of T cell receptor beta chains from one sample in a study of regulatory dendritic cells for organ transplantation. Produced via immunoSEQ multiplex PCR; TCRdb's table is partial and in-frame only. Of about 3,500 clones in the sample, 45% to 65% are singletons; the top ten hold around a fifth. Their target antigens are unknown. Specimen: memory CD8+ T cells from blood cultured with dendritic cells. The receptors come from a human donor in good health. Both conserved end residues are part of each CDR3. A D gene is named only where the DNA matches it firmly.

D gene: -
V gene: TRBV19
J gene: TRBJ1-1
CDR3 protein: CASLDTEAFF

D gene: -
V gene: TRBV25-1
J gene: TRBJ1-1
CDR3 protein: CASSELRGRIPEAFF

D gene: TRBD1
V gene: TRBV7-9
J gene: TRBJ2-3
CDR3 protein: CASSAPGQNTDTQYF

D gene: -
V gene: TRBV9
J gene: TRBJ2-7
CDR3 protein: CASSDGGNPYEQYF

D gene: -
V gene: TRBV4-2
J gene: TRBJ2-3
CDR3 protein: CASSQDNRGSDTQYF

D gene: TRBD1
V gene: TRBV2
J gene: TRBJ2-7
CDR3 protein: CASRNLKGQANYEQYF

D gene: TRBD2
V gene: TRBV4-2
J gene: TRBJ2-2
CDR3 protein: CASSQAGGGLKAGELFF

D gene: TRBD1
V gene: TRBV25-1
J gene: TRBJ1-1
CDR3 protein: CATHPRTGGNTEAFF

D gene: -
V gene: TRBV9
J gene: TRBJ1-3
CDR3 protein: CASSPWQQGVSGNTIYF

D gene: TRBD2
V gene: TRBV15
J gene: TRBJ2-7
CDR3 protein: CATSSREAYEQYF

D gene: -
V gene: TRBV9
J gene: TRBJ2-1
CDR3 protein: CASSVNYNEQFF

D gene: TRBD2
V gene: TRBV6-5
J gene: TRBJ2-7
CDR3 protein: CASSRGLASEQYF

D gene: TRBD1
V gene: TRBV4-1
J gene: TRBJ1-2
CDR3 protein: CASSLSQGIVSYGYTF

D gene: -
V gene: TRBV6-5
J gene: TRBJ1-2
CDR3 protein: CASTTGQLMGYTF

D gene: TRBD1
V gene: TRBV6-1
J gene: TRBJ1-5
CDR3 protein: CASSLTGGGQPQHF

D gene: TRBD1
V gene: TRBV4-3
J gene: TRBJ2-7
CDR3 protein: CASSQGQGAYEQYF

D gene: -
V gene: TRBV11-3
J gene: TRBJ1-3
CDR3 protein: CASSQTGPGNTIYF

D gene: -
V gene: TRBV5-6
J gene: TRBJ1-1
CDR3 protein: CASSLGDTTEAFF

D gene: -
V gene: TRBV7-9
J gene: TRBJ2-7
CDR3 protein: CASSSNLYEQYF

D gene: TRBD2
V gene: TRBV7-9
J gene: TRBJ2-5
CDR3 protein: CASSPFGGVGETQYF

D gene: TRBD1
V gene: TRBV7-2
J gene: TRBJ2-7
CDR3 protein: CASSGQDSYEQYF

D gene: TRBD1
V gene: TRBV6-5
J gene: TRBJ1-2
CDR3 protein: CAAGQEGNYGYTF

D gene: -
V gene: TRBV23-1
J gene: TRBJ2-3
CDR3 protein: CASSKSDTQYF

D gene: TRBD1
V gene: TRBV7-9
J gene: TRBJ1-1
CDR3 protein: CASSLEQGAEAFF

D gene: TRBD2
V gene: TRBV2
J gene: TRBJ2-1
CDR3 protein: CASSGLAAKGEQFF

D gene: -
V gene: TRBV9
J gene: TRBJ1-1
CDR3 protein: CASSAGDLNTEAFF

D gene: -
V gene: TRBV5-6
J gene: TRBJ2-3
CDR3 protein: CASSAGRGIDTQYF

D gene: -
V gene: TRBV7-2
J gene: TRBJ2-2
CDR3 protein: CASRPTPGELFF

D gene: -
V gene: TRBV11-2
J gene: TRBJ2-2
CDR3 protein: CASSLTPGTGELFF

D gene: -
V gene: TRBV7-7
J gene: TRBJ1-1
CDR3 protein: CASSLGQNTEAFF

D gene: -
V gene: TRBV7-3
J gene: TRBJ2-7
CDR3 protein: CASSLTEGAAHEQYF

D gene: TRBD2
V gene: TRBV10-2
J gene: TRBJ2-5
CDR3 protein: CASRARGGGGETQYF

D gene: TRBD1
V gene: TRBV27
J gene: TRBJ2-4
CDR3 protein: CASSLGQGGHIQYF

D gene: TRBD2
V gene: TRBV6-1
J gene: TRBJ2-7
CDR3 protein: CASSEPYGTSGSYEQYF

D gene: -
V gene: TRBV7-9
J gene: TRBJ2-7
CDR3 protein: CASSARDGSYEQYF